This is a list of T cell receptor beta chains from one sample in a study of response to subunit inactivated influenza vaccine. From the RT-PCR reads, TCRdb called clonotypes with MiXCR, one entry per CDR3 protein. The sample has 800,000 to 1,000,000 distinct CDR3 sequences, less than 25% seen once. Sequencing used PBMCs from blood, obtained more than 4 days after vaccination. These receptors were collected from a man aged 45-65 years who received an inactivated influenza vaccine. CDR3s include the opening cysteine and the closing phenylalanine or tryptophan.

CDR3: CASSLTRGSQPQHF; V: TRBV12-3/TRBV12-4; J: TRBJ1-5
CDR3: CAISDGLKYEQYF; V: TRBV10-3; J: TRBJ2-7
CDR3: CSARGGRTFTEAFF; V: TRBV20-1; J: TRBJ1-1
CDR3: CASSTQRTEAFF; V: TRBV9; J: TRBJ1-1
CDR3: CSASFAQETQYF; V: TRBV20-1; J: TRBJ2-5
CDR3: CASSPDLNEKLFF; V: TRBV6-1; J: TRBJ1-4
CDR3: CASSQEPGLEQFF; V: TRBV4-3; J: TRBJ2-1
CDR3: CSAWGGSNIQYF; V: TRBV29-1; J: TRBJ2-4
CDR3: CASSYGAESYEQYF; V: TRBV6-2/TRBV6-3; J: TRBJ2-7
CDR3: CASSQGQGAKSYEQYF; V: TRBV3-1; J: TRBJ2-7
CDR3: CASSYSLLGGWTDTQYF; V: TRBV6-2/TRBV6-3; J: TRBJ2-3
CDR3: CASSMNRDRLAEAFF; V: TRBV7-2; J: TRBJ1-1
CDR3: CASSLDSFATYEQYF; V: TRBV7-8; J: TRBJ2-7
CDR3: CASRGHPNTEAFF; V: TRBV12-3/TRBV12-4; J: TRBJ1-1
CDR3: CSAPTSGRETQYF; V: TRBV20-1; J: TRBJ2-5
CDR3: CSARDLVYTGELFF; V: TRBV20-1; J: TRBJ2-2
CDR3: CAWSGTRGGQETQYF; V: TRBV30; J: TRBJ2-5
CDR3: CSARLGASDRNQPQHF; V: TRBV20-1; J: TRBJ1-5
CDR3: CSAPTRADTQYF; V: TRBV20-1; J: TRBJ2-3
CDR3: CSARPTPEAFF; V: TRBV20-1; J: TRBJ1-1
CDR3: CASSSGTGFNSPLHF; V: TRBV5-1; J: TRBJ1-6
CDR3: CASSLAQGRTDTQYF; V: TRBV11-2; J: TRBJ2-3
CDR3: CATSERGSLNSGANVLTF; V: TRBV24-1; J: TRBJ2-6
CDR3: CASKPDRGSYEQYF; V: TRBV2; J: TRBJ2-7
CDR3: CASSQDPRSVRETQYF; V: TRBV3-1; J: TRBJ2-5
CDR3: CASSGGAGGQETQYF; V: TRBV11-2; J: TRBJ2-5
CDR3: CASRETGGYSGELFF; V: TRBV25-1; J: TRBJ2-2
CDR3: CASSSERPGGYGYTF; V: TRBV5-1; J: TRBJ1-2
CDR3: CASSPATSYGYTF; V: TRBV12-3/TRBV12-4; J: TRBJ1-2
CDR3: CASSSAGGEQYF; V: TRBV11-2; J: TRBJ2-7
CDR3: CASSFWTSGSSYNEQFF; V: TRBV11-2; J: TRBJ2-1
CDR3: CASSPWQGSYGYTF; V: TRBV12-3/TRBV12-4; J: TRBJ1-2
CDR3: CASSLFTLPGTGNNEQLF; V: TRBV28; J: TRBJ2-1
CDR3: CASRARQGALNYGYTF; V: TRBV12-3/TRBV12-4; J: TRBJ1-2
CDR3: CATNSGTGGFNEQFF; V: TRBV15; J: TRBJ2-1
CDR3: CASGVVSGELFF; V: TRBV6-6; J: TRBJ2-2
CDR3: CASSLDSFETQYF; V: TRBV7-2; J: TRBJ2-5
CDR3: CASSLTSSGSGETQYF; V: TRBV5-1; J: TRBJ2-5
CDR3: CASSQERVSGNTIYF; V: TRBV4-2; J: TRBJ1-3
CDR3: CASRYRGQPKTYEQYF; V: TRBV6-2/TRBV6-3; J: TRBJ2-7
CDR3: CASSLGTQGSNQPQHF; V: TRBV5-1; J: TRBJ1-5
CDR3: CASNSARRLEAYNEQFF; V: TRBV27; J: TRBJ2-1
CDR3: CASSGKTGSDTQYF; V: TRBV6-1; J: TRBJ2-3
CDR3: CASSLNAAGPPYEQYF; V: TRBV19; J: TRBJ2-7
CDR3: CASSPTGSSNQPQHF; V: TRBV7-2; J: TRBJ1-5
CDR3: CASSPGRGPYNEQFF; V: TRBV9; J: TRBJ2-1
CDR3: CASSSSTSGGAITGELFF; V: TRBV27; J: TRBJ2-2
CDR3: CASRRTGTGVRYEQYF; V: TRBV5-5; J: TRBJ2-7
CDR3: CASSVNSRNTEAFF; V: TRBV9; J: TRBJ1-1
CDR3: CASSSTGDWYNEQFF; V: TRBV5-1; J: TRBJ2-1
CDR3: CSARGGQGASDTQYF; V: TRBV20-1; J: TRBJ2-3
CDR3: CASRGVGSQETQYF; V: TRBV7-9; J: TRBJ2-5
CDR3: CSASPGQGIWYGYTF; V: TRBV20-1; J: TRBJ1-2
CDR3: CASRIQGPYNEQFF; V: TRBV27; J: TRBJ2-1
CDR3: CASSYFADQKGQAFF; V: TRBV6-2/TRBV6-3; J: TRBJ1-1
CDR3: CSARPGQAMMNTEAFF; V: TRBV20-1; J: TRBJ1-1